A selection of T cell receptor beta chains follows, all from one sample in a study of blood T cell repertoires in COVID-19. Using immunoSEQ multiplex PCR, the repertoire was profiled, and TCRdb retains in-frame clones only, with some absent. The sample shows about 220,000 clones, 80% to 85% of them seen only once. The source material was peripheral blood. These receptors were collected from a young man with active or convalescent COVID-19. The CDR3 runs from the conserved cysteine through the conserved F or W. A D gene is named only where the DNA matches it firmly. Size is stated for part of the rows, as once, few or many counts, or as a class when the clone is expanded.

TRBV7-9	TRBD1	14	-	TRBJ1-2	TGTGCCAGCAGCTCCCGGACAGGGGGCGGGGGCTACACCTTC	CASSSRTGGGGYTF
TRBV5-4	-	13	-	TRBJ1-2	TGTGCCAGCAGCTTGGTCCCCGGGAATGGCTACACCTTC	CASSLVPGNGYTF
TRBV3-1/TRBV3-2	-	15	once	TRBJ1-2	TGTGCCAGCAGCCAGACCCATGGGGGGATCTATGGCTACACCTTC	CASSQTHGGIYGYTF
TRBV19	TRBD2	18	-	TRBJ2-2	TGTGCCAGTAGTATCAGTAGCGGGGGGGCTTGGGACACCGGGGAGCTGTTTTTT	CASSISSGGAWDTGELFF
TRBV2	-	13	-	TRBJ2-2	TGTGCCAGCAGAAGGAGGGTGGGCGGGGAGCTGTTTTTT	CASRRRVGGELFF
TRBV12-5	-	14	few	TRBJ2-1	TGTGCTAGTGGGGCCGAGACTACCCACAATGAGCAGTTCTTC	CASGAETTHNEQFF
TRBV5-8	-	15	-	TRBJ2-7	TGTGCCAGCAGGATCGGAAGGGGGATGGGGTACGAGCAGTACTTC	CASRIGRGMGYEQYF
TRBV24-1	-	15	-	TRBJ2-3	TGTGCCACCAGTGAGCGCTATGTGGGCACAGATACGCAGTATTTT	CATSERYVGTDTQYF
TRBV4-1	-	15	-	TRBJ2-3	TGCGCCAGCAGCCTTGAAGCGGGTAGCACAGATACGCAGTATTTT	CASSLEAGSTDTQYF
TRBV24-1	TRBD1	15	-	TRBJ2-3	TGTGCCACCTCCACAGGGGGCTCTGGCACAGATACGCAGTATTTT	CATSTGGSGTDTQYF
TRBV2	-	12	-	TRBJ2-3	TGTGCCAGCTCGGGGGTCACAGATACGCAGTATTTT	CASSGVTDTQYF
TRBV11-3	TRBD2	15	-	TRBJ2-3	TGTGCCAGCAGCTTAGGGCGGGAGTTCGGCGATACGCAGTATTTT	CASSLGREFGDTQYF
TRBV7-9	TRBD1	15	-	TRBJ1-2	TGTGCCAGCAGCCCGCCGGGACAGGGGACTCCTGGCTACACCTTC	CASSPPGQGTPGYTF
TRBV25-1	-	16	-	TRBJ2-2	TGTGCCAGCAGTCCGAGGAGGGCAGAACCGCCCGGGGAGCTGTTTTTT	CASSPRRAEPPGELFF
TRBV3-1/TRBV3-2	-	14	-	TRBJ2-5	TGTGCCAGCAGCCCAGCCAGGGGTGGGGAGACCCAGTACTTC	CASSPARGGETQYF
TRBV7-2	TRBD2	13	-	TRBJ2-7	TGTGCCAGCAGCTCGGGGGGGACATTCGAGCAGTACTTC	CASSSGGTFEQYF
TRBV29-1	TRBD1	12	-	TRBJ1-1	TGCAGCGTGGCTACAGGGGGGACTGAAGCTTTCTTT	CSVATGGTEAFF
TRBV12-3/TRBV12-4	TRBD2	13	few	TRBJ2-1	TGTGCCAGCTCTTCGGGGGGTGACAATGAGCAGTTCTTC	CASSSGGDNEQFF
TRBV6-5	TRBD2	15	-	TRBJ2-1	TGTGCCAGCACCGCGGACCAGCGGGACTACAATGAGCAGTTCTTC	CASTADQRDYNEQFF
TRBV28	-	15	-	TRBJ2-7	TGTGCCAGCAGCCCCGACTTGGATTTTTCCTACGAGCAGTACTTC	CASSPDLDFSYEQYF
TRBV18	-	16	-	TRBJ2-2	TGTGCCAGCTCACCACTCCAGGGTTCGAACACCGGGGAGCTGTTTTTT	CASSPLQGSNTGELFF
TRBV19	-	15	few	TRBJ1-5	TGTGCCAGTAGTGCCGGGGCGTGGAGGGGCCAGCCCCAGCATTTT	CASSAGAWRGQPQHF
TRBV19	-	15	-	TRBJ2-7	TGTGCCAGTAGTATCGGCCGACTGCACTCCTACGAGCAGTACTTC	CASSIGRLHSYEQYF
TRBV11-2	TRBD2	16	-	TRBJ2-3	TGTGCCAGCAGCTTGGGTTTTGCGGGAGGTTCGGATACGCAGTATTTT	CASSLGFAGGSDTQYF
TRBV2	-	13	-	TRBJ1-2	TGTGCCAGCAGTGACTTAGCGGCCGGTGGCTACACCTTC	CASSDLAAGGYTF
TRBV5-1	-	16	-	TRBJ2-3	TGCGCCAGCAGCTTGCTTGGAGGGGAAGTAACAGATACGCAGTATTTT	CASSLLGGEVTDTQYF
TRBV28	-	13	-	TRBJ2-5	TGTGCCAGCAGGGGCCGCATGCGAGAGACCCAGTACTTC	CASRGRMRETQYF
TRBV6-5	TRBD2	14	-	TRBJ2-5	TGTGCCAGCAGTAAAAGGGGAGGGGAAGAGACCCAGTACTTC	CASSKRGGEETQYF
TRBV5-1	TRBD2	16	-	TRBJ2-4	TGCGCCAGCAGCTCAGGACTAGCGGGAGTTGGGAACATTCAGTACTTC	CASSSGLAGVGNIQYF
TRBV6-6	-	15	-	TRBJ2-3	TGTGCCAGCAGTCAAGTTCAGTCCCCTACAGATACGCAGTATTTT	CASSQVQSPTDTQYF
TRBV5-1	-	16	-	TRBJ1-4	TGCGCCAGCAGCGTCGGACAACAGGGAAATAATGAAAAACTGTTTTTT	CASSVGQQGNNEKLFF
TRBV6-5	-	13	-	TRBJ1-2	TGTGCCAGCAAAAAACCGGGGGGGCAAGGCTACACCTTC	CASKKPGGQGYTF
TRBV5-1	-	16	-	TRBJ2-3	TGCGCCAGCAGCTTCACCGACTCCTCTAGCACAGATACGCAGTATTTT	CASSFTDSSSTDTQYF
TRBV11-2	-	17	-	TRBJ1-3	TGTGCCAGCAGCTTAGATCCACAGGGAAGTAAAGGAAACACCATATATTTT	CASSLDPQGSKGNTIYF
TRBV4-2	-	15	-	TRBJ1-2	TGTGCCAGCAGCCAAGGGCAGGAATTTAACTATGGCTACACCTTC	CASSQGQEFNYGYTF
TRBV6-5	TRBD2	15	-	TRBJ2-7	TGTGCCAGCAGAGGGGGACTAGCTTCGTCGTACGAGCAGTACTTC	CASRGGLASSYEQYF
TRBV5-1	-	13	-	TRBJ1-3	TGCGCCAGCAGCTTGAGTGCGGGAAACACCATATATTTT	CASSLSAGNTIYF
TRBV28	TRBD2	16	-	TRBJ2-1	TGTGCCAGCAGCCCCTGGACTAGCGGGGGGGCGGAAGAGCAGTTCTTC	CASSPWTSGGAEEQFF
TRBV19	TRBD1	15	-	TRBJ2-7	TGTGCCAGTAGTATACTCCGGGACAGCCTTTACGAGCAGTACTTC	CASSILRDSLYEQYF
TRBV7-7	-	13	-	TRBJ1-1	TGTGCCAGCAGCGAAGACAGATTCACTGAAGCTTTCTTT	CASSEDRFTEAFF